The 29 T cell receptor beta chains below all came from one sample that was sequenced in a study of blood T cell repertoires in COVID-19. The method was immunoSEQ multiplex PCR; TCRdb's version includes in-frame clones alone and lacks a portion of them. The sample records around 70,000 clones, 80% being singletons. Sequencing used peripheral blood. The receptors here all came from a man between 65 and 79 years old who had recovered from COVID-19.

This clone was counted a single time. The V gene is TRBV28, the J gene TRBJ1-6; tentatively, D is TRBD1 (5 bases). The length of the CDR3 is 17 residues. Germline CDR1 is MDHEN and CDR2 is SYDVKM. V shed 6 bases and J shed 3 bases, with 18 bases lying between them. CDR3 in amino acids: CASSLPLGRDYNSPLHF. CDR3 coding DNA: TGTGCCAGCAGCCTACCCCTGGGCAGGGACTATAATTCACCCCTCCACTTT.

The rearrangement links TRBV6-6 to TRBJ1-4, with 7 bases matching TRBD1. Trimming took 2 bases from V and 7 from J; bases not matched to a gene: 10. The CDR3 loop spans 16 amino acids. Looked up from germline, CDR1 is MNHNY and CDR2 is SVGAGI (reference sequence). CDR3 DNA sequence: TGTGCCAGCAGTTACCCGACAGGGCCAACAGGTGAAAAACTGTTTTTT. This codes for CASSYPTGPTGEKLFF.

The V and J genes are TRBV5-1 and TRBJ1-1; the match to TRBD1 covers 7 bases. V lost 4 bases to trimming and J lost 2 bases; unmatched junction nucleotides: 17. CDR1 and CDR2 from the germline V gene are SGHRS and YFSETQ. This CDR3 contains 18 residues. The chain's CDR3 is CASSRVSVRDRENTEAFF. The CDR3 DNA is TGCGCCAGCAGCCGCGTTTCGGTCCGGGACAGAGAAAACACTGAAGCTTTCTTT.

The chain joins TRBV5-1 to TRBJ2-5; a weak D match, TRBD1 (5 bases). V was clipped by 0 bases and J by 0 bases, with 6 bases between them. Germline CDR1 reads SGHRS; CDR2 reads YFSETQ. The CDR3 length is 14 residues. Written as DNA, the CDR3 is TGCGCCAGCAGCTTGGGCAGGGACCAAGAGACCCAGTACTTC. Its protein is CASSLGRDQETQYF.

For the CDR3, the DNA is TGTGCCAGCAGCTTAGGGAATAGCGGGGAGTCTCAGCAAGAGACCCAGTACTTC. Its translation is CASSLGNSGESQQETQYF. The chain uses TRBV7-2 and TRBJ2-5; 8 positions match TRBD2. The germline CDR1 and CDR2 sequences are SGHTA and FQGNSA. V gave up 1 base and J gave up 2 bases; unmatched junction bases: 12. The CDR3 has 18 amino acids.

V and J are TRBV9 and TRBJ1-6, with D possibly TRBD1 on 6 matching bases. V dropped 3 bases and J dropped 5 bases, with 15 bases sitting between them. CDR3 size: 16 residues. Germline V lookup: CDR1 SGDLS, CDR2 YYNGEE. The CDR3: CASSAQGSLDNSPLHF. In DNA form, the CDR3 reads TGTGCCAGCAGCGCACAGGGTTCTCTAGATAATTCACCCCTCCACTTT.

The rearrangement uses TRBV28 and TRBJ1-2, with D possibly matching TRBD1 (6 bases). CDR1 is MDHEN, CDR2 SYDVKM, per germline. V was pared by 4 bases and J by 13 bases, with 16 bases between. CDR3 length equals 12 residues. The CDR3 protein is CASSSRTVAGTF. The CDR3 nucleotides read TGTGCCAGCAGTTCGCGGACAGTCGCTGGCACCTTC.

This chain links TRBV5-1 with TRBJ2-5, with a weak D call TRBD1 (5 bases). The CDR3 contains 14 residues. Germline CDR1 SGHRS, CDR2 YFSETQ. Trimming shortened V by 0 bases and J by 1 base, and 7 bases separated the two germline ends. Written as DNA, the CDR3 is TGCGCCAGCAGCTTGGATGACAGCCAAGAGACCCAGTACTTC. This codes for CASSLDDSQETQYF.

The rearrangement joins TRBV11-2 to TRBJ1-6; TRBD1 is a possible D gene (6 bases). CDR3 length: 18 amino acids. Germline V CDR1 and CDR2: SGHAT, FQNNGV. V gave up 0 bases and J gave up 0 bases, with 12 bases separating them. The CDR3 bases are TGTGCCAGCAGCTTAGATCCCCAGGGGAGCTCCTATAATTCACCCCTCCACTTT. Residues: CASSLDPQGSSYNSPLHF.

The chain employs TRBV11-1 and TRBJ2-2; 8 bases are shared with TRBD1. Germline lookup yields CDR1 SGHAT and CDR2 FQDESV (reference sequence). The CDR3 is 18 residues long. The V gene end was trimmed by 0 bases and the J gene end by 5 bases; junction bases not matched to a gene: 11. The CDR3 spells CASSLASTGYRGTGELFF. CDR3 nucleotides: TGTGCCAGCAGCTTAGCTTCGACAGGATACAGGGGGACCGGGGAGCTGTTTTTT.

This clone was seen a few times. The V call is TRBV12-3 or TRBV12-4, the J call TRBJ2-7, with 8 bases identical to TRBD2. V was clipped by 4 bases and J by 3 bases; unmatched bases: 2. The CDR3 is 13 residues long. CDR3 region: CASSSGRVYEQYF. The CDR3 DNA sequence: TGTGCCAGCAGTTCCGGGAGGGTCTACGAGCAGTACTTC.

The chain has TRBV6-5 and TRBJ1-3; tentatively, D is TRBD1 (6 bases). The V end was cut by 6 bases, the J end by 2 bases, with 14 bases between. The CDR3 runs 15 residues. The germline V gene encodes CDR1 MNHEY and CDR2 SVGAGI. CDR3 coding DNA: TGTGCCAGCAGCCAAACAGGGCCGCCTGGAAACACCATATATTTT. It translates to CASSQTGPPGNTIYF.

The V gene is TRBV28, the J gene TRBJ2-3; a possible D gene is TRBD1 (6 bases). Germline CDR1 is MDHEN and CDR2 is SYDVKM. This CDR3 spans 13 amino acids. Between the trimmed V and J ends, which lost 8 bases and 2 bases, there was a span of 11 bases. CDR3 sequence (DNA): TGTGCCAGCCAACAGGGAAACACAGATACGCAGTATTTT. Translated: CASQQGNTDTQYF.

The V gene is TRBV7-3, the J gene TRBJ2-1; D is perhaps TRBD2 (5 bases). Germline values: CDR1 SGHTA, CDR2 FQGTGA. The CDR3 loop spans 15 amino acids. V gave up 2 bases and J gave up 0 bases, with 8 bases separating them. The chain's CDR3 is CASSLSGSSYNEQFF. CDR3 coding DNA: TGTGCCAGCAGCTTATCGGGGAGCTCCTACAATGAGCAGTTCTTC. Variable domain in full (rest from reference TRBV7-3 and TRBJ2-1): GAGVSQTPSNKVTEKGKYVELRCDPISGHTALYWYRQSLGQGPEFLIYFQGTGAADDSGLPNDRFFAVRPEGSVSTLKIQRTERGDSAVYLCASSLSGSSYNEQFFGPGTRLTVL.

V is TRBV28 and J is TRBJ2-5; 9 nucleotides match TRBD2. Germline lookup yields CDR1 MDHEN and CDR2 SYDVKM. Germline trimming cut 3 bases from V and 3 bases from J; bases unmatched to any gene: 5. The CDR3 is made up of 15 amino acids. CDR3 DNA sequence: TGTGCCAGCAGTTTTCGACTAGCGGAGAAAGAGACCCAGTACTTC. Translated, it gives CASSFRLAEKETQYF.

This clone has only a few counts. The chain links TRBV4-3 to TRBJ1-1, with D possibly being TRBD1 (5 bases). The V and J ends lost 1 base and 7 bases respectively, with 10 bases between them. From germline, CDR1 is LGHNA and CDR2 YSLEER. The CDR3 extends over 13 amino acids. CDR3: CASSQAGMDEAFF. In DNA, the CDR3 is TGCGCCAGCAGCCAAGCAGGGATGGATGAAGCTTTCTTT.

CDR3 nucleotide sequence: TGTGCCAGCCCCCCGGGAGGGCCCAATGAGCAGTTCTTC. It translates to CASPPGGPNEQFF. The rearrangement links TRBV6-5 to TRBJ2-1, with 8 bases matching TRBD2. Germline-derived CDR1 and CDR2 are MNHEY and SVGAGI. V lost 8 bases, J lost 6 bases, and 6 bases stayed unmatched. This CDR3 is built from 13 residues.

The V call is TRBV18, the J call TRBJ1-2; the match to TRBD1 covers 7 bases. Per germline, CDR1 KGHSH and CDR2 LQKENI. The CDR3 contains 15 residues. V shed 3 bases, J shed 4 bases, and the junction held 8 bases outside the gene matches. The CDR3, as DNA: TGTGCCAGCTCACCCAATCCGAGGGACAGCTATGGCTACACCTTC. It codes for CASSPNPRDSYGYTF. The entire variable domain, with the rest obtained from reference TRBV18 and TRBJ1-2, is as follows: NAGVMQNPRHLVRRRGQEARLRCSPMKGHSHVYWYRQLPEEGLKFMVYLQKENIIDESGMPKERFSAEFPKEGPSILRIQQVVRGDSAAYFCASSPNPRDSYGYTFGSGTRLTVV.

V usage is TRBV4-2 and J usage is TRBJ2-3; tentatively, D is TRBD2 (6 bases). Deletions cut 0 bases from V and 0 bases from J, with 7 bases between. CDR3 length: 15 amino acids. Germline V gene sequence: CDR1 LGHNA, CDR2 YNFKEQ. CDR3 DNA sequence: TGTGCCAGCAGCCAAGATGGGACTAGCACAGATACGCAGTATTTT. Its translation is CASSQDGTSTDTQYF.

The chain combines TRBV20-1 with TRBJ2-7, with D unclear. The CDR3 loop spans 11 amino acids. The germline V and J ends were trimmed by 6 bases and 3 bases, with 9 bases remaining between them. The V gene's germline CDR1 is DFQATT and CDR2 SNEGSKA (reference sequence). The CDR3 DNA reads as TGCAGTGCCGTAGTAGTCTACGAGCAGTACTTC. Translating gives CSAVVVYEQYF.

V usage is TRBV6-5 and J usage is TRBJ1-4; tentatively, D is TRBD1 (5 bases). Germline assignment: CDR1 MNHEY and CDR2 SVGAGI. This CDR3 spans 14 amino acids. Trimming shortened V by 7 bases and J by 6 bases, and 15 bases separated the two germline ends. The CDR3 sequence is CASTLEGADEKLFF. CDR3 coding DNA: TGTGCCAGCACCCTCGAAGGGGCCGATGAAAAACTGTTTTTT.

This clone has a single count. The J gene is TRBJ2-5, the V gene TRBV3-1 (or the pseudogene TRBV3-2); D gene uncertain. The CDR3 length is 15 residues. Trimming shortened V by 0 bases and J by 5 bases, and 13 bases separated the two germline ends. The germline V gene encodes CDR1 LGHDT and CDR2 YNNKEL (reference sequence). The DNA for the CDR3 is TGTGCCAGCAGCCAAGAGACTCTTTCCAGCGAGACCCAGTACTTC. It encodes CASSQETLSSETQYF.

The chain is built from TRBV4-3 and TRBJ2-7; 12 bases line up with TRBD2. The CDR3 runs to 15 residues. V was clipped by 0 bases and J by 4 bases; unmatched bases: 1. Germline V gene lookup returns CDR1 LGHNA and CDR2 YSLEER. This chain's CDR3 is CASSQELAGGYEQYF. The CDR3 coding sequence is TGCGCCAGCAGCCAAGAACTAGCGGGGGGATACGAGCAGTACTTC.

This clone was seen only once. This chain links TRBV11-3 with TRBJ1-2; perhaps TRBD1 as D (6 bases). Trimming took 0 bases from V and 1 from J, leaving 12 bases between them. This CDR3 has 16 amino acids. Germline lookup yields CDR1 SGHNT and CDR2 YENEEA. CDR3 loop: CASSLELGGLNYGYTF. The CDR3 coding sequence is TGTGCCAGCAGCTTAGAGTTGGGGGGGCTTAACTATGGCTACACCTTC.

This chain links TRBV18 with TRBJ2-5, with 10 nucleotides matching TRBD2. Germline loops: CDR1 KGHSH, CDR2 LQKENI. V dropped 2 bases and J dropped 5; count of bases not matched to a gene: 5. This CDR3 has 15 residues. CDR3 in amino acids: CASSPVLAGVETQYF. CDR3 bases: TGTGCCAGCTCACCAGTCCTAGCGGGGGTGGAGACCCAGTACTTC.

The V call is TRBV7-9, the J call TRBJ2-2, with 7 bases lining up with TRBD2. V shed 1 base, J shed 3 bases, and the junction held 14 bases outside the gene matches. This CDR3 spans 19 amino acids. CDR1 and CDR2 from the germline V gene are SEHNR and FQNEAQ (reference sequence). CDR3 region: CASSLGDLRAGAYTGELFF. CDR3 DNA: TGTGCCAGCAGCTTAGGGGATTTGAGGGCGGGAGCCTACACCGGGGAGCTGTTTTTT.

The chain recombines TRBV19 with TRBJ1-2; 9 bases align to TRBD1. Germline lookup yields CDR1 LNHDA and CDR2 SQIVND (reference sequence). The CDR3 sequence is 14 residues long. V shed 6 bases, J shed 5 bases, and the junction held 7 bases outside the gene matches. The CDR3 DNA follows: TGTGCCAGTAGGTTTGTGGGACAGGGTTATGGCTACACCTTC. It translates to CASRFVGQGYGYTF.

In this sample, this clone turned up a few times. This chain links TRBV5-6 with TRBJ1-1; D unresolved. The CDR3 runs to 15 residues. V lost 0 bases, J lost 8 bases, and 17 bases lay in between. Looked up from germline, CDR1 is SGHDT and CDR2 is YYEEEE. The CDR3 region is CASSLEGGLGMEAFF. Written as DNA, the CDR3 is TGTGCCAGCAGCTTGGAGGGCGGGTTGGGGATGGAAGCTTTCTTT.

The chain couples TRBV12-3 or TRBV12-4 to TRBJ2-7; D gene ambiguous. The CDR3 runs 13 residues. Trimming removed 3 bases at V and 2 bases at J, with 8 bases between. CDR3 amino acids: CASSFDNAYEQYF. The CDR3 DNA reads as TGTGCCAGCAGTTTTGACAACGCCTACGAGCAGTACTTC.